The rows below give T cell receptor beta chains drawn from one sample of a study of blood T cells in healthy people across ages. Via MiXCR, TCRdb re-called the 5' RACE reads, giving one row per CDR3 protein. The data hold more than 1,400,000 distinct CDR3 sequences, with around 39% observed a single time. Specimen: blood. The receptors shown here come from a woman aged 18-35 years in good health. CDR3s include the opening cysteine and the closing phenylalanine or tryptophan. Each record gives: V gene, D gene, J gene, clone size, CDR3 protein, CDR3 DNA. The D gene is left open where the match is weak. Clone size, where shown, is once, few, many, or a class for clones that have expanded.

v_gene: TRBV5-1; d_gene: TRBD2; j_gene: TRBJ2-1; abundance: -; CDR3aa: CASSLNPTSGSKHEQFF; CDR3nt: TGCGCCAGCAGCTTAAACCCGACTAGCGGGAGTAAGCATGAGCAGTTCTTC
v_gene: TRBV20-1; d_gene: -; j_gene: TRBJ2-1; abundance: few; CDR3aa: CSVLRSFNEQFF; CDR3nt: TGCAGTGTATTGCGAAGCTTCAATGAGCAGTTCTTC
v_gene: TRBV7-9; d_gene: -; j_gene: TRBJ2-5; abundance: -; CDR3aa: CASSLNGQLQETQYF; CDR3nt: TGTGCCAGCAGCTTAAACGGACAGCTTCAAGAGACCCAGTACTTC
v_gene: TRBV27; d_gene: TRBD1; j_gene: TRBJ1-4; abundance: -; CDR3aa: CASSGQGLNEKLFF; CDR3nt: TGTGCCAGCAGTGGACAGGGTTTAAATGAAAAACTGTTTTTT
v_gene: TRBV6-5; d_gene: -; j_gene: TRBJ2-3; abundance: -; CDR3aa: CAIARGGGPSTDTQYF; CDR3nt: TGTGCCATCGCCCGGGGTGGAGGGCCGAGCACAGATACGCAGTATTTT
v_gene: TRBV6-4; d_gene: TRBD2; j_gene: TRBJ2-3; abundance: -; CDR3aa: CASSAGTSDGGTQYF; CDR3nt: TGTGCCAGCAGTGCCGGGACTAGCGATGGGGGTACGCAGTATTTT
v_gene: TRBV20-1; d_gene: TRBD1; j_gene: TRBJ1-2; abundance: few; CDR3aa: CSARDPGTDNYGYTF; CDR3nt: TGCAGTGCTAGAGATCCAGGGACAGATAACTATGGCTACACCTTC
v_gene: TRBV29-1; d_gene: TRBD2; j_gene: TRBJ2-1; abundance: -; CDR3aa: CSVRAGGGVAQFF; CDR3nt: TGCAGCGTCAGAGCGGGGGGGGGTGTTGCGCAGTTCTTC
v_gene: TRBV7-9; d_gene: TRBD1; j_gene: TRBJ2-7; abundance: few; CDR3aa: CASSPKGTGVHEQYF; CDR3nt: TGTGCCAGCAGCCCCAAGGGGACAGGGGTACACGAGCAGTACTTC
v_gene: TRBV3-1; d_gene: -; j_gene: TRBJ2-5; abundance: -; CDR3aa: CASSQGRGVYETQYF; CDR3nt: TGTGCCAGCAGCCAAGGTCGGGGCGTCTATGAGACCCAGTACTTC
v_gene: TRBV3-1; d_gene: -; j_gene: TRBJ2-7; abundance: -; CDR3aa: CASSQDTATNEQYF; CDR3nt: TGTGCCAGCAGCCAAGATACAGCGACGAATGAGCAGTACTTC
v_gene: TRBV12-3/TRBV12-4; d_gene: -; j_gene: TRBJ1-2; abundance: -; CDR3aa: CASTSRGARGYTF; CDR3nt: TGTGCCAGTACCTCCCGCGGGGCGAGGGGCTACACCTTC
v_gene: TRBV2; d_gene: TRBD1; j_gene: TRBJ2-1; abundance: -; CDR3aa: CASSEGRGTVSYEQFF; CDR3nt: TGTGCCAGCAGTGAAGGGCGTGGGACAGTGTCCTACGAGCAGTTCTTC
v_gene: TRBV20-1; d_gene: -; j_gene: TRBJ2-7; abundance: -; CDR3aa: CSARVGSFSYNEQYF; CDR3nt: TGCAGTGCTAGGGTCGGGAGTTTCTCCTACAATGAGCAGTACTTC
v_gene: TRBV5-1; d_gene: -; j_gene: TRBJ2-7; abundance: few; CDR3aa: CASSLGRTAKPYEQYF; CDR3nt: TGCGCCAGCAGCTTGGGGCGTACAGCTAAGCCCTACGAGCAGTACTTC
v_gene: TRBV5-1; d_gene: TRBD2; j_gene: TRBJ2-3; abundance: -; CDR3aa: CASSTGRGGTDTQYF; CDR3nt: TGCGCCAGCAGCACCGGACGGGGGGGCACAGATACGCAGTATTTT
v_gene: TRBV7-3; d_gene: -; j_gene: TRBJ1-2; abundance: -; CDR3aa: CASSLSRYYGYTF; CDR3nt: TGTGCCAGCAGCTTATCCAGATACTATGGCTACACCTTC
v_gene: TRBV6-1; d_gene: TRBD2; j_gene: TRBJ2-6; abundance: -; CDR3aa: CASSGGTIRDGANVLTF; CDR3nt: TGTGCCAGCAGTGGGGGGACTATTCGCGATGGGGCCAACGTCCTGACTTTC
v_gene: TRBV4-2; d_gene: -; j_gene: TRBJ2-3; abundance: -; CDR3aa: CASSQGFFTSTDTQYF; CDR3nt: TGTGCCAGCAGCCAAGGCTTTTTTACTAGCACAGATACGCAGTATTTT
v_gene: TRBV5-1; d_gene: TRBD2; j_gene: TRBJ2-3; abundance: few; CDR3aa: CASSFGVAGASTDTQYF; CDR3nt: TGCGCCAGCAGCTTCGGAGTAGCGGGGGCTAGCACAGATACGCAGTATTTT
v_gene: TRBV7-2; d_gene: -; j_gene: TRBJ1-2; abundance: few; CDR3aa: CASSPIQRTAYGYTF; CDR3nt: TGTGCCAGCAGCCCTATCCAGCGGACGGCTTATGGCTACACCTTC
v_gene: TRBV6-5; d_gene: -; j_gene: TRBJ2-3; abundance: -; CDR3aa: CASRYLATTDTQYF; CDR3nt: TGTGCCAGCAGATATCTAGCGACCACAGATACGCAGTATTTT
v_gene: TRBV6-2/TRBV6-3; d_gene: -; j_gene: TRBJ2-3; abundance: -; CDR3aa: CASSGGLAWGDTQYF; CDR3nt: TGTGCCAGCAGTGGGGGGCTAGCGTGGGGAGATACGCAGTATTTT
v_gene: TRBV10-2; d_gene: -; j_gene: TRBJ2-7; abundance: -; CDR3aa: CASSSGGLRGDEQYF; CDR3nt: TGCGCCAGCAGTTCCGGGGGTCTTAGGGGGGATGAGCAGTACTTC
v_gene: TRBV10-3; d_gene: TRBD2; j_gene: TRBJ2-2; abundance: few; CDR3aa: CAVNPAGDSTGELFF; CDR3nt: TGTGCCGTAAACCCAGCGGGAGATAGCACCGGGGAGCTGTTTTTT
v_gene: TRBV20-1; d_gene: TRBD1; j_gene: TRBJ2-4; abundance: -; CDR3aa: CSAGGQADLLAKNIQYF; CDR3nt: TGCAGTGCCGGGGGACAGGCTGACCTCTTAGCCAAAAACATTCAGTACTTC
v_gene: TRBV6-2/TRBV6-3; d_gene: TRBD2; j_gene: TRBJ2-7; abundance: -; CDR3aa: CAAQTSGSRDEQYF; CDR3nt: TGTGCCGCCCAAACTAGCGGGAGCAGGGACGAGCAGTACTTC
v_gene: TRBV12-3/TRBV12-4; d_gene: TRBD2; j_gene: TRBJ2-1; abundance: few; CDR3aa: CASSPLAGALGEQFF; CDR3nt: TGTGCCAGCAGTCCACTAGCGGGAGCTTTAGGTGAGCAGTTCTTC
v_gene: TRBV20-1; d_gene: TRBD2; j_gene: TRBJ2-7; abundance: few; CDR3aa: CSASQTSGRGSEQYF; CDR3nt: TGCAGTGCTAGTCAAACTAGCGGGAGGGGGAGCGAGCAGTACTTC
v_gene: TRBV5-5; d_gene: -; j_gene: TRBJ2-7; abundance: few; CDR3aa: CASSQTRAAYEQYF; CDR3nt: TGTGCCAGCAGTCAGACCCGGGCGGCCTACGAGCAGTACTTC
v_gene: TRBV6-6; d_gene: -; j_gene: TRBJ2-7; abundance: -; CDR3aa: CASSYSWDKSYEQYF; CDR3nt: TGTGCCAGCAGTTACTCTTGGGACAAATCCTACGAGCAGTACTTC
v_gene: TRBV29-1; d_gene: -; j_gene: TRBJ1-1; abundance: -; CDR3aa: CSLATDRNTEAFF; CDR3nt: TGCAGCTTGGCGACGGACCGGAACACTGAAGCTTTCTTT
v_gene: TRBV7-8; d_gene: TRBD2; j_gene: TRBJ2-7; abundance: -; CDR3aa: CASGLAGELTYEQYF; CDR3nt: TGTGCCAGCGGACTAGCGGGAGAACTAACCTACGAGCAGTACTTC
v_gene: TRBV5-5; d_gene: -; j_gene: TRBJ1-1; abundance: -; CDR3aa: CASSLGWGSTEAFF; CDR3nt: TGTGCCAGCAGCCTGGGCTGGGGGTCCACTGAAGCTTTCTTT
v_gene: TRBV6-2/TRBV6-3; d_gene: TRBD2; j_gene: TRBJ2-7; abundance: -; CDR3aa: CASNHRERGLTYNEQYF; CDR3nt: TGTGCCAGCAACCACCGCGAGCGGGGCCTCACTTACAATGAGCAGTACTTC
v_gene: TRBV20-1; d_gene: -; j_gene: TRBJ2-3; abundance: -; CDR3aa: CSARGGTGTDTQYF; CDR3nt: TGCAGTGCTAGAGGCGGGACGGGCACAGATACGCAGTATTTT
v_gene: TRBV24-1; d_gene: TRBD2; j_gene: TRBJ2-3; abundance: -; CDR3aa: CATSAAGVSTDTQYF; CDR3nt: TGTGCCACCAGCGCGGCGGGAGTAAGTACAGATACGCAGTATTTT
v_gene: TRBV9; d_gene: TRBD2; j_gene: TRBJ2-1; abundance: -; CDR3aa: CASSVGASGSGDEQFF; CDR3nt: TGTGCCAGCAGCGTAGGGGCTAGCGGGAGTGGCGATGAGCAGTTCTTC
v_gene: TRBV6-1; d_gene: -; j_gene: TRBJ1-5; abundance: few; CDR3aa: CASSAQGKNQPQHF; CDR3nt: TGTGCCAGCAGTGCCCAGGGCAAGAATCAGCCCCAGCATTTT
v_gene: TRBV11-2; d_gene: -; j_gene: TRBJ2-5; abundance: -; CDR3aa: CASSLVSKKETQYF; CDR3nt: TGTGCCAGCAGCTTAGTCAGCAAGAAAGAGACCCAGTACTTC
v_gene: TRBV5-1; d_gene: TRBD1; j_gene: TRBJ2-1; abundance: once; CDR3aa: CASSLTFPGQGNNEQFF; CDR3nt: TGCGCCAGCAGCTTGACTTTTCCGGGACAGGGAAACAATGAGCAGTTCTTC
v_gene: TRBV6-4; d_gene: TRBD2; j_gene: TRBJ2-3; abundance: once; CDR3aa: CASSRTSGGAHTQYF; CDR3nt: TGTGCCAGCAGTCGGACTAGCGGGGGGGCTCATACGCAGTATTTT
v_gene: TRBV20-1; d_gene: TRBD2; j_gene: TRBJ2-7; abundance: few; CDR3aa: CSANPSGTSYEQYF; CDR3nt: TGCAGTGCTAATCCTAGCGGGACCTCCTACGAGCAGTACTTC
v_gene: TRBV7-2; d_gene: -; j_gene: TRBJ1-4; abundance: few; CDR3aa: CASSSGGGERKLFF; CDR3nt: TGTGCCAGCAGCTCGGGGGGGGGAGAGAGAAAACTGTTTTTT
v_gene: TRBV11-2; d_gene: -; j_gene: TRBJ2-3; abundance: few; CDR3aa: CASSYGVRRVKTDTQYF; CDR3nt: TGTGCCAGCAGCTACGGGGTGAGGAGGGTTAAGACAGATACGCAGTATTTT
v_gene: TRBV20-1; d_gene: -; j_gene: TRBJ2-3; abundance: -; CDR3aa: CSARERLPLGADTQYF; CDR3nt: TGCAGTGCTAGAGAGAGATTACCGCTGGGTGCAGATACGCAGTATTTT
v_gene: TRBV10-3; d_gene: -; j_gene: TRBJ2-3; abundance: -; CDR3aa: CAISKDRSRLRTQYF; CDR3nt: TGTGCCATCAGTAAGGACCGTTCTAGACTCCGTACGCAGTATTTT
v_gene: TRBV6-1; d_gene: -; j_gene: TRBJ2-3; abundance: -; CDR3aa: CASSGMGPGEDTQYF; CDR3nt: TGTGCCAGCAGTGGAATGGGACCCGGGGAAGATACGCAGTATTTT
v_gene: TRBV4-1; d_gene: -; j_gene: TRBJ2-1; abundance: few; CDR3aa: CASSQPRAGGGNEQFF; CDR3nt: TGCGCCAGCAGCCAACCTAGGGCGGGTGGAGGCAATGAGCAGTTCTTC
v_gene: TRBV3-1; d_gene: TRBD2; j_gene: TRBJ2-1; abundance: once; CDR3aa: CASSHLPGTSGYNEQFF; CDR3nt: TGTGCCAGCAGCCACCTGCCCGGGACTAGCGGGTACAATGAGCAGTTCTTC
v_gene: TRBV27; d_gene: TRBD2; j_gene: TRBJ2-3; abundance: -; CDR3aa: CASSLQRGVADTQYF; CDR3nt: TGTGCCAGCAGTTTACAGCGGGGGGTCGCAGATACGCAGTATTTT
v_gene: TRBV2; d_gene: -; j_gene: TRBJ2-7; abundance: -; CDR3aa: CASRWSVGTSYEQYF; CDR3nt: TGTGCCAGCAGGTGGTCGGTAGGGACCTCCTACGAGCAGTACTTC